Below are 5 T cell receptor beta chains sequenced from a single sample in a study of response to subunit inactivated influenza vaccine. TCRdb ran MiXCR on the RT-PCR reads and lists one entry per CDR3 protein. In the table there are some 800,000 distinct CDR3 sequences, 21% of which are singletons. The sample in question was PBMCs from blood, obtained more than 4 days after vaccination. These receptors originate from a man between 50 and 59 years old who received an inactivated influenza vaccine.

A remark on this clonotype: A read error may account for a junction end that differs from germline. The rearrangement uses TRBV5-6 and TRBJ2-2; 9 nucleotides agree with TRBD2. CDR1 and CDR2 (germline): SGHDT, YYEEEE. The CDR3 is 16 amino acids. The DNA for the CDR3 is TGCGCCAGCAGCTTACGAGCGGGGGGAAACACCGGGGAGCTGTTTTTT. It translates to CASSLRAGGNTGELFF.

This clonotype has a handful of counts. The genes are TRBV19 and TRBJ1-2; D may be TRBD1 (5 bases). V shed 7 bases and J shed 3 bases, with 12 bases lying between them. The germline gives CDR1 LNHDA, CDR2 SQIVND (reference sequence). The CDR3 length is 13 residues. The CDR3 loop reads CASKAQGDYGYTF. CDR3 DNA: TGTGCCAGTAAGGCCCAGGGAGACTATGGCTACACCTTC.

V gene TRBV10-3 combines with J gene TRBJ2-3, with D perhaps given as TRBD1 or TRBD2 (5 bases each). There are 13 residues in the CDR3. Trimming pared 10 bases from V and 2 bases from J, leaving 13 bases between. Germline lookup yields CDR1 ENHRY and CDR2 SYGVKD. The CDR3 loop is CASRDHHTDTQYF. The CDR3 DNA is TGTGCCAGCCGGGACCACCACACAGATACGCAGTATTTT.

This clonotype has at least ten counts. This rearrangement joins TRBV6-5 to TRBJ2-7; D may be TRBD1 (7 bases). This CDR3 region has 15 residues. Trimming removed 4 bases at V and 4 bases at J, with 17 bases between. The germline gives CDR1 MNHEY, CDR2 SVGAGI. The CDR3 sequence: CASSSLGRGVYEQYF. The CDR3 DNA sequence: TGTGCCAGCAGTTCCCTCGGCAGGGGGGTTTACGAGCAGTACTTC.

The chain combines TRBV25-1 with TRBJ2-1; D may be TRBD2 (5 bases). V gave up 4 bases and J gave up 1 base, with 11 bases separating them. CDR1 and CDR2 (germline): MGHDK, SYGVNS. This CDR3 contains 15 residues. The CDR3 DNA is TGTGCCAGCAGTGGGGAGTGGATTTCCTACAATGAGCAGTTCTTC. This sequence encodes CASSGEWISYNEQFF.